Given below is one T cell receptor (beta chain) in context. This sample stems from a study of glioma-infiltrating T cells. TCR alpha and beta CDR3 regions were amplified from RNA using iRepertoire nested multiplex PCR. One entry per CDR3 protein results from TCRdb running MiXCR on the multiplex PCR reads. The sample holds 300,000 to 400,000 distinct CDR3 sequences, 41% seen once. Germline assignment: CDR1 SQVTM and CDR2 ANQGSEA. This CDR3 spans 15 amino acids. The trim removed 2 bases at V and 5 bases at J, leaving 8 bases unmatched. The sequence came from a human donor with low-grade glioma or glioblastoma, undergoing nonglioma brain surgery, or in good health (not recorded which). The source material was glioma tissue, nonneoplastic brain tissue, or PBMCs (not recorded which). V gene TRBV29-1 combines with J gene TRBJ2-3; 9 bases agree with TRBD2. The CDR3 is CSVERRGGRGDTQYF. CDR3 bases: TGCAGCGTTGAAAGGCGGGGGGGGCGTGGAGATACGCAGTATTTT.